These 5 T cell receptor beta chains came from one sample sequenced in a study of sequential checkpoint blockade in melanoma. The treatment: randomized to nivolumab then ipilimumab (arm A) or the reverse (arm B). The table came from immunoSEQ multiplex PCR; TCRdb's copy has only in-frame clones and leaves some out. The sample gives about 13,000 clones, 70% to 80% of which show up once; roughly half is in the top ten. The sequenced sample was CD8+ T cells sorted from blood (inferred from file names), obtained from a patient given nivolumab and ipilimumab in sequence. These receptors were taken from a human patient with melanoma. Some clones in this sample may be carry-over from other donors' samples.

The CDR3 nucleotides are TGTGCCAGCAGTACAGGGCATGAGCTCGAGCAGTACTTC. Protein sequence: CASSTGHELEQYF. The chain carries TRBV7-9 and TRBJ2-7; D possibly corresponds to TRBD1 (6 bases). Germline V CDR1 and CDR2: SEHNR, FQNEAQ (reference sequence). This CDR3 contains 13 residues. Trimming took off 6 bases at V and 6 bases at J, with 15 bases between the two ends. The whole variable domain, filled in from reference TRBV7-9 and TRBJ2-7, reads DTGVSQNPRHKITKRGQNVTFRCDPISEHNRLYWYRQTLGQGPEFLTYFQNEAQLEKSRLLSDRFSAERPKGSFSTLEIQRTEQGDSAMYLCASSTGHELEQYFGPGTRLTVT.

CDR3 sequence reads: CASSTRTGRETQYF. DNA for the CDR3: TGTGCCAGCAGCACCCGGACAGGGAGGGAGACCCAGTACTTC. The chain uses TRBV13 and TRBJ2-5, with 8 positions matching TRBD1. This CDR3 comprises 14 residues. In germline, CDR1 is PRHDT, CDR2 FYEKMQ (reference sequence). J lost 5 bases, V lost 5 bases, and 7 bases had no gene match.

The CDR3 DNA reads as TGTGCTAGTGGTTTGGTACAGTCCTATGGCTACACCTTC. Amino acids: CASGLVQSYGYTF. The chain couples TRBV12-5 to TRBJ1-2, with D hard to call. V lost 0 bases and J 4 bases, leaving 6 bases between the germline ends. The length of the CDR3 is 13 residues. From germline, CDR1 is LGHNT and CDR2 FRNRAP.

This chain links TRBV29-1 with TRBJ1-1, with D perhaps TRBD1 (5 bases). The germline V gene encodes CDR1 SQVTM and CDR2 ANQGSEA. V was cut by 5 bases and J by 3 bases, with 10 bases left in between. The CDR3 loop spans 12 amino acids. The CDR3 reads CSVKSGYTEAFF. The CDR3 DNA is TGCAGCGTTAAGTCAGGGTACACTGAAGCTTTCTTT.

The V and J genes are TRBV2 and TRBJ1-5; a possible D gene is TRBD1 (5 bases). The V gene lost 1 base and the J gene lost 2 bases, with 21 bases spanning the gap. The CDR3 spans 19 residues. CDR1 is SNHLY, CDR2 FYNNEI, per germline. The CDR3 sequence: CASSEGQGFLGGRNQPQHF. CDR3 in DNA: TGTGCCAGCAGTGAAGGGCAGGGCTTCTTAGGCGGTCGCAATCAGCCCCAGCATTTT.